This is a list of T cell receptor beta chains from one sample in a study of identical twins. MiXCR was run by TCRdb on the 5' RACE reads, yielding one entry per CDR3 protein. Among roughly 720,000 distinct CDR3 sequences listed, roughly 18% were seen once. These data are also associated with another study on T cells expressing NK-cell markers.

The sample was PBMCs. These receptors all come from a woman aged 18-29 years in good health. Each CDR3 is given with its conserved first and last residue. D genes are given only for firm matches. The size field is filled for only some rows; it gives once, few, many or a size class.

j_gene | v_gene | d_gene | abundance | len | CDR3aa | CDR3nt
TRBJ2-7 | TRBV5-1 | NA | NA | 17 | CASSFSLNLAGSPEQYF | TGCGCCAGCAGCTTCTCGTTAAACCTCGCGGGGAGTCCCGAGCAGTACTTC
TRBJ1-2 | TRBV13 | NA | NA | 19 | CASRLADPVDPAYFYGYTF | TGTGCCAGCAGGCTTGCCGATCCCGTTGACCCCGCTTATTTCTATGGCTACACCTTC
TRBJ1-4 | TRBV25-1 | NA | many | 13 | CASRGRGREKLFF | TGTGCCAGCAGAGGCAGGGGACGGGAAAAACTGTTTTTT
TRBJ2-3 | TRBV12-3/TRBV12-4 | NA | many | 12 | CASSLDEDTQYF | TGTGCCAGCAGCCTTGATGAGGATACGCAGTATTTT
TRBJ2-7 | TRBV6-5 | TRBD1 | NA | 15 | CASSYKGARTYEQYF | TGTGCCAGCAGTTACAAGGGGGCGAGAACCTACGAGCAGTACTTC
TRBJ2-7 | TRBV5-6 | TRBD1 | NA | 16 | CASSERLGTGSYEQYF | TGTGCCAGCAGCGAAAGACTCGGGACAGGGTCCTACGAGCAGTACTTC
TRBJ2-3 | TRBV2 | NA | NA | 15 | CASTRRGSRTDTQYF | TGTGCCAGCACCCGGCGAGGCAGCCGCACAGATACGCAGTATTTT
TRBJ2-7 | TRBV6-2/TRBV6-3 | NA | few | 13 | CASSISGQVEQYF | TGTGCCAGCAGCATAAGCGGACAAGTCGAGCAGTACTTC
TRBJ2-2 | TRBV20-1 | TRBD1 | NA | 14 | CSALQGANTGELFF | TGCAGTGCGCTACAGGGGGCAAACACCGGGGAGCTGTTTTTT
TRBJ2-5 | TRBV12-3/TRBV12-4 | NA | NA | 15 | CASSRPTRAQETQYF | TGTGCCAGCAGCCGGCCGACGCGGGCGCAAGAGACCCAGTACTTC
TRBJ2-7 | TRBV11-2 | NA | once | 14 | CASSLVRKKYEQYF | TGTGCCAGCAGCTTAGTCAGGAAAAAATACGAGCAGTACTTC
TRBJ2-1 | TRBV6-1 | TRBD2 | NA | 13 | CASMSSGYNEQFF | TGTGCCAGCATGTCTAGCGGATACAATGAGCAGTTCTTC
TRBJ2-1 | TRBV20-1 | TRBD2 | NA | 18 | CSGEQSPGTSGRLNEQFF | TGCAGTGGCGAGCAAAGCCCCGGGACTAGCGGGAGACTGAATGAGCAGTTCTTC
TRBJ2-2 | TRBV6-5 | NA | NA | 14 | CASSLLGPPGELFF | TGTGCCAGCAGTTTGTTGGGCCCCCCCGGGGAGCTGTTTTTT
TRBJ2-3 | TRBV4-2 | NA | few | 15 | CASSQASGFTDTQYF | TGTGCCAGCAGCCAAGCAAGCGGATTCACAGATACGCAGTATTTT
TRBJ2-2 | TRBV12-3/TRBV12-4 | TRBD2 | many | 20 | CASSALRGDRTSGGSGELFF | TGTGCCAGCAGCGCATTACGCGGGGACCGGACTAGCGGGGGGTCCGGGGAGCTGTTTTTT
TRBJ2-1 | TRBV18 | TRBD2 | NA | 19 | CASSPLGTSGTLRSNEQFF | TGTGCCAGCTCACCACTTGGGACTAGCGGGACCCTCCGGAGCAATGAGCAGTTCTTC
TRBJ1-3 | TRBV6-2/TRBV6-3 | NA | NA | 15 | CASSPGTASGNTIYF | TGTGCCAGCAGTCCCGGGACCGCCTCTGGAAACACCATATATTTT
TRBJ2-7 | TRBV11-1 | TRBD1 | NA | 15 | CASSSPGQGSDEQYF | TGTGCCAGCAGCTCACCCGGACAGGGAAGCGACGAGCAGTACTTC
TRBJ2-7 | TRBV27 | NA | few | 15 | CASRIGQSPYYEQYF | TGTGCCAGCAGGATTGGACAGAGTCCATACTACGAGCAGTACTTC
TRBJ2-7 | TRBV15 | TRBD1 | few | 16 | CATSRSRTGGTYEQYF | TGTGCCACCAGCAGGAGTCGGACAGGGGGAACCTACGAGCAGTACTTC
TRBJ2-5 | TRBV20-1 | TRBD1 | few | 16 | CSARPNHRDRGETQYF | TGCAGTGCTAGACCCAATCACCGGGACAGGGGTGAGACCCAGTACTTC
TRBJ1-6 | TRBV6-1 | NA | few | 15 | CASSEARPGNSPLHF | TGTGCCAGCAGTGAAGCGAGACCCGGGAATTCACCCCTCCACTTT
TRBJ2-1 | TRBV7-9 | NA | NA | 14 | CASSPRVLDNEQFF | TGTGCCAGCAGCCCCCGAGTTCTCGACAATGAGCAGTTCTTC
TRBJ2-1 | TRBV5-1 | NA | few | 12 | CASSPDWNEQFF | TGCGCCAGCAGCCCCGACTGGAATGAGCAGTTCTTC
TRBJ2-1 | TRBV3-1 | NA | many | 18 | CASSQDKRDWERYNEQFF | TGTGCCAGCAGCCAAGATAAGAGGGACTGGGAACGATACAATGAGCAGTTCTTC
TRBJ2-1 | TRBV2 | TRBD2 | few | 12 | CASKRGGFPKFF | TGTGCCAGCAAGCGGGGCGGGTTCCCTAAGTTCTTC
TRBJ1-1 | TRBV11-1 | NA | few | 18 | CASTGNPDGIADADEAFF | TGTGCCAGCACCGGGAACCCCGATGGGATTGCAGACGCTGATGAAGCTTTCTTT
TRBJ1-2 | TRBV5-1 | NA | NA | 15 | CASSLLRKSSYGYTF | TGCGCCAGCAGCTTGCTTAGAAAGAGTTCCTATGGCTACACCTTC
TRBJ1-1 | TRBV12-3/TRBV12-4 | NA | many | 12 | CASSLFSTEAFF | TGTGCCAGCAGTTTATTCTCCACTGAAGCTTTCTTT
TRBJ2-7 | TRBV20-1 | TRBD2 | few | 12 | CSASGRFYEQYF | TGCAGTGCTAGCGGGAGGTTCTACGAGCAGTACTTC
TRBJ2-5 | TRBV20-1 | NA | NA | 16 | CSAGGRTGLRGETQYF | TGCAGTGCGGGGGGGAGGACAGGCCTAAGAGGAGAGACCCAGTACTTC
TRBJ2-7 | TRBV6-1 | NA | NA | 15 | CASSPAGDSSYEQYF | TGTGCCAGCAGTCCTGCAGGGGACTCCTCCTACGAGCAGTACTTC
TRBJ2-1 | TRBV11-2 | TRBD2 | few | 15 | CASSLELAGTSEQFF | TGTGCCAGCAGCTTAGAACTAGCGGGGACCAGTGAGCAGTTCTTC
TRBJ2-3 | TRBV5-6 | NA | NA | 16 | CASSLGGRTVGDTQYF | TGTGCCAGCAGCTTGGGAGGGAGGACAGTTGGAGATACGCAGTATTTT
TRBJ1-2 | TRBV7-3 | NA | few | 13 | CASSSEGDYGYTF | TGTGCCAGCAGCTCGGAAGGGGACTATGGCTACACCTTC
TRBJ2-3 | TRBV7-6 | NA | few | 16 | CASSLETSTSTDTQYF | TGTGCCAGCAGCTTAGAGACCTCCACGAGCACAGATACGCAGTATTTT
TRBJ2-7 | TRBV14 | NA | few | 12 | CASSQNTWEQYF | TGTGCCAGCAGCCAGAATACGTGGGAGCAGTACTTC
TRBJ2-3 | TRBV20-1 | NA | few | 17 | CSARDVFGRVSTDTQYF | TGCAGTGCTAGAGATGTGTTCGGGCGGGTTAGCACAGATACGCAGTATTTT
TRBJ2-7 | TRBV6-1 | NA | many | 13 | CASSKTSSYEQYF | TGTGCCAGCAGTAAGACTAGCTCCTACGAGCAGTACTTC
TRBJ1-2 | TRBV12-3/TRBV12-4 | TRBD1 | few | 13 | CASSSQGANGYTF | TGTGCCAGCAGTTCGCAGGGGGCGAATGGCTACACCTTC
TRBJ1-2 | TRBV11-2 | NA | NA | 14 | CASSTYTGTYGYTF | TGTGCCAGCAGCACATACACCGGGACATACGGCTACACCTTC
TRBJ2-5 | TRBV7-3 | NA | NA | 13 | CASSLAERTPQYF | TGTGCCAGCAGCTTAGCGGAGCGGACGCCCCAGTACTTC
TRBJ2-1 | TRBV18 | TRBD1 | NA | 14 | CASSPGQGNTEQFF | TGTGCCAGCTCACCGGGACAGGGGAACACTGAGCAGTTCTTC
TRBJ1-6 | TRBV20-1 | NA | NA | 12 | CSAQPYNSPLHF | TGCAGTGCCCAACCCTATAATTCACCCCTCCACTTT
TRBJ1-1 | TRBV6-5 | TRBD1 | NA | 14 | CASSSDRGSTEAFF | TGTGCCAGCAGTTCGGACAGGGGTAGCACTGAAGCTTTCTTT
TRBJ1-6 | TRBV5-6 | NA | NA | 16 | CASSLVSGAGDSPLHF | TGTGCCAGCAGCTTGGTTTCCGGGGCAGGGGATTCACCCCTCCACTTT
TRBJ2-1 | TRBV11-2 | NA | NA | 14 | CASKLRTPDNEQFF | TGTGCCAGCAAGCTGCGGACTCCTGACAATGAGCAGTTCTTC
TRBJ2-1 | TRBV18 | NA | few | 14 | CASSPPSGVGEQFF | TGTGCCAGCTCACCACCGTCCGGGGTAGGTGAGCAGTTCTTC
TRBJ2-1 | TRBV3-1 | NA | NA | 14 | CASSLLHLANEQFF | TGTGCCAGCAGCCTGCTCCACTTAGCGAATGAGCAGTTCTTC
TRBJ1-1 | TRBV12-3/TRBV12-4 | NA | few | 13 | CASTRQSDTEAFF | TGTGCCAGCACCCGACAGTCGGACACTGAAGCTTTCTTT
TRBJ2-1 | TRBV20-1 | NA | few | 15 | CSARPVLAGFVEQFF | TGCAGTGCTAGACCCGTCCTGGCTGGCTTTGTTGAGCAGTTCTTC
TRBJ2-7 | TRBV6-4 | NA | NA | 14 | CASSVPGAGYEQYF | TGTGCCAGCAGTGTACCAGGGGCCGGCTACGAGCAGTACTTC
TRBJ2-3 | TRBV4-3 | NA | few | 13 | CASSHLRGDTQYF | TGCGCCAGCAGCCACCTCCGAGGCGATACGCAGTATTTT
TRBJ2-7 | TRBV4-3 | NA | few | 15 | CASSRNRVSSYEQYF | TGCGCCAGCAGCCGGAACAGGGTGAGCTCCTACGAGCAGTACTTC